This T cell receptor beta chain was captured in a study of T cell changes during pregnancy in multiple sclerosis. TCRdb's table, derived via immunoSEQ multiplex PCR, lists solely in-frame clones and lacks some. Of roughly 42,000 clones listed, about 85% are singletons. Germline-derived CDR1 and CDR2 are MDHEN and SYDVKM. V lost 8 bases and J lost 8, with 13 bases in between. The CDR3 is 12 residues long. The sequenced sample was CD4+ T cells from peripheral blood mononuclear cells, obtained in the second trimester of pregnancy. This rearrangement joins TRBV28 to TRBJ1-5; maybe TRBD1 (5 bases). The sequence was collected from a female donor with multiple sclerosis, enrolled in a pregnancy study. The CDR3 here is CASGGGLEPQHF. CDR3 DNA sequence: TGTGCCAGCGGGGGGGGGTTGGAGCCCCAGCATTTT. Full variable domain (remainder filled in from reference TRBV28 and TRBJ1-5): DVKVTQSSRYLVKRTGEKVFLECVQDMDHENMFWYRQDPGLGLRLIYFSYDVKMKEKGDIPEGYSVSREKKERFSLILESASTNQTSMYLCASGGGLEPQHFGDGTRLSIL.